The clone carrying this TCR beta chain was recorded many times. As yet, its antigen is unknown. These data originate in a study of CD8 T cells in ankylosing spondylitis. General observations from the study: Blood of patients with ankylosing spondylitis appeared to be characterized by a TCR beta motif of about eight highly homologous variants.

Construction of TCR beta libraries was performed using quantitative 5'-RACE with molecular barcodes. TCRdb recomputed calls from the 5' RACE reads with MiXCR, one row per CDR3 protein. Of some 840,000 distinct CDR3 sequences in the sample, around 11% are singletons; the top ten hold 0.45% to 0.6%. Germline assignment: CDR1 ENHRY and CDR2 SYGVKD. Trimming shortened V by 4 bases and J by 2 bases, and 17 bases separated the two germline ends. This CDR3 is 16 amino acids long. V usage is TRBV10-3 and J usage is TRBJ1-2; no reliable D call. The source is a male donor with ankylosing spondylitis. Material: blood, either unsorted or a sorted T cell fraction (not recorded which). This chain's CDR3 is CAISAYLQATNYGYTF. CDR3 DNA sequence: TGTGCCATCAGTGCTTATCTTCAGGCCACCAACTATGGCTACACCTTC.